The 19 T cell receptor beta chains below come from one sample, sequenced in a study of blood T cell repertoires in COVID-19. Sequencing used immunoSEQ multiplex PCR; TCRdb keeps in-frame clones, though not all of them. Among 90,000 to 130,000 clones listed, about 89% were seen once. Sequenced input: peripheral blood. The source is a man aged 40-50 years with acute or convalescent COVID-19.

CDR3 DNA sequence: TGTGCCAGTAAGGGGGGGCCTAGCCTCGAAAACATTCAGTACTTC. Protein sequence: CASKGGPSLENIQYF. This chain joins TRBV19 and TRBJ2-4; a possible D gene is TRBD2 (7 bases). In germline, CDR1 is LNHDA, CDR2 SQIVND (reference sequence). This CDR3 is 15 amino acids long. The germline V and J ends were trimmed by 7 bases and 5 bases, with 18 bases remaining between them.

The chain links TRBV7-6 to TRBJ2-3; perhaps TRBD2 as D (6 bases). CDR1 is SGHVS and CDR2 is FNYEAQ in the germline V gene. Trimming removed 5 bases at V and 8 bases at J, with 20 bases between. This CDR3 is 15 amino acids long. This CDR3 is CASSPSGGVGGTQYF. The CDR3 DNA follows: TGTGCCAGCAGCCCTTCTGGGGGAGTGGGGGGTACGCAGTATTTT.

This chain links TRBV29-1 with TRBJ2-3; 8 bases agree with TRBD1. With 6 bases clipped from V and 1 base from J, the junction kept 12 bases outside the gene matches. The CDR3 totals 16 residues. The germline CDR1 and CDR2 sequences are SQVTM and ANQGSEA. In DNA form, the CDR3 reads TGCAGCGTGGACAGGGACTCTCGAACCGGCACAGATACGCAGTATTTT. Translation gives CSVDRDSRTGTDTQYF.

The chain recombines TRBV6-1 with TRBJ2-7; 7 positions match TRBD1. CDR1 is MNHNS and CDR2 is SASEGT in the germline V gene. This CDR3 has 14 amino acids. The ends lost 3 bases at V and 4 bases at J; junction bases unmatched: 6. CDR3 sequence: CASSDPGGSYEQYF. The CDR3 DNA reads as TGTGCCAGCAGTGACCCAGGGGGTTCATACGAGCAGTACTTC.

The chain joins TRBV6-2 or TRBV6-3 to TRBJ2-4, with 8 bases lining up with TRBD1. J lost 3 bases, V lost 5 bases, and 0 bases had no gene match. There are 13 residues in the CDR3. In germline, CDR1 is MNHEY, CDR2 SVGEGT. Written as DNA, the CDR3 is TGTGCCAGCAGTACAGGGGGCAAAAACATTCAGTACTTC. Its protein product is CASSTGGKNIQYF.

This clone was seen once. The chain carries TRBV7-8 and TRBJ1-2; TRBD1 aligns across 8 bases. Unmatched junction bases numbered 6, after V lost 5 bases and J lost 4 bases. CDR1 SGHVS and CDR2 FQNEAQ come from the germline V gene. The CDR3 totals 14 residues. The chain's CDR3 is CASSRDRGSYGYTF. In DNA form, the CDR3 reads TGTGCCAGCAGCCGAGACAGGGGAAGCTATGGCTACACCTTC.

This clone showed up just once. The chain links TRBV29-1 to TRBJ2-3, with D unresolved. CDR1 and CDR2 from the germline V gene are SQVTM and ANQGSEA. CDR3 size: 11 residues. Trimming took off 4 bases at V and 5 bases at J, with 7 bases between the two ends. CDR3 amino acids: CSVVVLDTQYF. The CDR3 coding sequence is TGCAGCGTTGTAGTTTTAGATACGCAGTATTTT.

The chain has TRBV6-1 and TRBJ1-1; D remains ambiguous. Germline lookup yields CDR1 MNHNS and CDR2 SASEGT. V gave up 3 bases and J gave up 7 bases, with 12 bases separating them. This CDR3 is built from 13 residues. The CDR3 sequence: CASSESSRIEAFF. The CDR3 region has the DNA TGTGCCAGCAGTGAGTCGAGTCGAATTGAAGCTTTCTTT.

The rearrangement uses TRBV20-1 and TRBJ1-2; D is ambiguous. V was clipped by 2 bases and J by 8 bases, with 9 bases between them. This CDR3 region has 11 residues. Germline V gene data show CDR1 as DFQATT and CDR2 as SNEGSKA (reference sequence). CDR3 residues: CSARTLRGYTF. CDR3 bases: TGCAGTGCTAGAACCCTTCGGGGCTACACCTTC.

This chain connects TRBV11-3 to TRBJ2-7, with 7 bases matching TRBD1. J gave up 6 bases and V 5 bases, and 7 bases lay outside the gene matches. Germline V lookup: CDR1 SGHNT, CDR2 YENEEA. The CDR3 loop spans 13 amino acids. Here the CDR3 reads CASSLTGTAEQYF. CDR3 DNA sequence: TGTGCCAGCAGCCTGACAGGGACCGCCGAGCAGTACTTC.

The J gene is TRBJ1-1, the V gene TRBV5-1; 10 bases align to TRBD1. CDR1 and CDR2 (germline): SGHRS, YFSETQ. Losses at the gene ends were 4 bases for V and 7 bases for J; bases not matched to a gene: 10. This CDR3 region has 15 residues. The CDR3 bases are TGCGCCAGCAGCCAGAGGGACAGGGGAAGCTTTGAAGCTTTCTTT. Its translation: CASSQRDRGSFEAFF.

J is TRBJ1-4 and V is TRBV7-2; D is unresolved. The V end was cut by 1 base, the J end by 4 bases, with 13 bases between. CDR1 and CDR2 (germline): SGHTA, FQGNSA. There are 16 residues in the CDR3. The CDR3 protein is CASSLGSWRINEKLFF. For the CDR3, the DNA is TGTGCCAGCAGCTTAGGTAGCTGGAGAATTAATGAAAAACTGTTTTTT.

This chain connects TRBV10-3 to TRBJ2-7; no clear D gene. Germline V gene lookup returns CDR1 ENHRY and CDR2 SYGVKD. The CDR3 has 15 amino acids. Trimming left V 3 bases short and J 0 bases short, with 12 bases between. CDR3: CAISDSQLSSYEQYF. CDR3 bases: TGTGCCATCAGTGACAGTCAATTAAGCTCCTACGAGCAGTACTTC.

This chain links TRBV11-2 with TRBJ2-1; TRBD1 might be the D (5 bases). Trimming left V 5 bases short and J 6 bases short, with 11 bases between. This CDR3 spans 13 amino acids. Per the germline V gene, CDR1 is SGHAT and CDR2 is FQNNGV. CDR3 in DNA: TGTGCCAGCAGCGGTCCAGGGCCCAATGAGCAGTTCTTC. Protein sequence: CASSGPGPNEQFF.

V and J are TRBV6-2 or TRBV6-3 and TRBJ1-2, with D maybe TRBD1 (5 bases). The CDR3 has 17 amino acids. The V end was cut by 2 bases, the J end by 2 bases, with 18 bases between. Germline V gene data show CDR1 as MNHEY and CDR2 as SVGEGT. The DNA of the CDR3 is TGTGCCAGCAGTTACATTAAGTCCAGGGCATCGAACTATGGCTACACCTTC. Translation: CASSYIKSRASNYGYTF.

This clone is classed as medium-sized. The chain is built from TRBV2 and TRBJ2-2, with 7 bases lining up with TRBD2. CDR3 length equals 14 residues. Germline V gene data show CDR1 as SNHLY and CDR2 as FYNNEI. With 7 bases clipped from V and 4 bases from J, the junction kept 6 bases outside the gene matches. The CDR3 DNA is TGTGCCAGCACTCGGGTAGCGGGCACCGGGGAGCTGTTTTTT. This gives the protein CASTRVAGTGELFF.

This rearrangement joins TRBV7-9 to TRBJ2-3; D may be TRBD2 (5 bases). Germline V gene sequence: CDR1 SEHNR, CDR2 FQNEAQ (reference sequence). This CDR3 comprises 16 residues. Between the trimmed V and J ends, which lost 5 bases and 6 bases, there was a span of 21 bases. CDR3 in amino acids: CASSLSGGPPGDTQYF. The CDR3 DNA reads TGTGCCAGCAGCCTCTCAGGCGGGCCGCCCGGGGATACGCAGTATTTT. Drawing the rest from reference TRBV7-9 and TRBJ2-3, the complete variable domain is DTGVSQNPRHKITKRGQNVTFRCDPISEHNRLYWYRQTLGQGPEFLTYFQNEAQLEKSRLLSDRFSAERPKGSFSTLEIQRTEQGDSAMYLCASSLSGGPPGDTQYFGPGTRLTVL.

The chain couples TRBV6-5 to TRBJ1-3; D not resolved. The CDR3 runs to 13 residues. Germline V CDR1 and CDR2: MNHEY, SVGAGI. V was shortened by 5 bases and J by 6 bases, with 11 bases between the two germline ends. The CDR3 loop is CASSPRGLNTIYF. The CDR3 DNA is TGTGCCAGCAGTCCCCGCGGCTTAAACACCATATATTTT.

This clone has only one observation. The chain combines TRBV5-5 with TRBJ1-3; weak D call: TRBD1 (6 bases). Germline V CDR1 and CDR2: SGHKS, YYEKEE (reference sequence). V was clipped by 5 bases and J by 0 bases, with 15 bases between them. CDR3 length equals 16 residues. The CDR3 DNA reads TGTGCCAGCAGTCCCTCGACAGGCGCCTCTGGAAACACCATATATTTT. Amino acids: CASSPSTGASGNTIYF.